This TCR beta chain was obtained from a study of shared clonotypes between healthy human individuals. Study conclusions and caveats: Generation of non-shared clonotypes was less probable than generation of clonotypes shared by all four donors. Compared with memory subsets, naive subsets generally had larger estimated richness.

About this clone itself: Its antigen is still unknown. Different DNA sequences within this sample yield the same CDR3.

Germline CDR1 is MNHEY and CDR2 is SMNVEV (reference sequence). The CDR3 spans 14 residues. J gave up 7 bases and V 5 bases, and 7 bases lay outside the gene matches. Generated by immunoSEQ multiplex PCR, the TCRdb table keeps only in-frame clones and is missing some. Among 2 million to 3 million clones listed, roughly 93% were seen once. Sequencing was carried out using naive CD4+ T cells from PBMCs. Indicated subset: CD45RA+ positively selected. This clonotype was obtained from a young man in good health. Some clones in this sample may be carry-over from other donors' samples. The V and J genes are TRBV27 and TRBJ1-5; 8 bases map to TRBD1. CDR3 bases: TGTGCCAGCAGTCCAGGACAGGGACGACAGCCCCAGCATTTT. This codes for CASSPGQGRQPQHF.